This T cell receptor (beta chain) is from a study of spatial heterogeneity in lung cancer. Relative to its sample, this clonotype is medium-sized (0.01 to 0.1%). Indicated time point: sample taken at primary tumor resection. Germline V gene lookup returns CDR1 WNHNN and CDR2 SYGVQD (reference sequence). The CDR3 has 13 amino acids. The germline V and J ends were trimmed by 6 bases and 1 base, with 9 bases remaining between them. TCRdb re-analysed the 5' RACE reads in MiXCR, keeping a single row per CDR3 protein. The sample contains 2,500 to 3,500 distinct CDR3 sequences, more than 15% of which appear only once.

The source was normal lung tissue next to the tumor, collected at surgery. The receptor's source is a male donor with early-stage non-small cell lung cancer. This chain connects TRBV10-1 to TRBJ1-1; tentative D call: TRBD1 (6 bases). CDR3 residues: CASREQGNTEAFF. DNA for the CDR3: TGCGCCAGCAGGGAACAGGGGAACACTGAAGCTTTCTTT.